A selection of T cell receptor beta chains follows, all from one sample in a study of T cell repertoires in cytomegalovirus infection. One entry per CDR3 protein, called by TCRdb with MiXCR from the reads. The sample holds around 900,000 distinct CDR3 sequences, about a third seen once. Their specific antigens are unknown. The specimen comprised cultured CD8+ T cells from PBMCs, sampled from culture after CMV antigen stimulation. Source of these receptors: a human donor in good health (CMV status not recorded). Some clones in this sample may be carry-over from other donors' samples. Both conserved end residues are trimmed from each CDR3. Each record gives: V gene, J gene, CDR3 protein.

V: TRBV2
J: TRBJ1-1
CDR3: ASSAAGRGTEAF

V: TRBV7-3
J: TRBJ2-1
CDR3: ASSLREGMEYNEQF

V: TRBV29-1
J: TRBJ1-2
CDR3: SVDDRPQRHGYT

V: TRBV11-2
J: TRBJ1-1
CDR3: ASSADGTGNTEAF

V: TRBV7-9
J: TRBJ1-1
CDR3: ASSTPQTGNTEAF

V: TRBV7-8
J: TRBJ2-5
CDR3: ASSLESGLQETQY

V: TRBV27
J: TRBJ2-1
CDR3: AGTGGTSGLNEQF

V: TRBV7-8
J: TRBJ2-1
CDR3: ASSLGLGPHNEQF

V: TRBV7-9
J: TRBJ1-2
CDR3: ASFGRRGYT

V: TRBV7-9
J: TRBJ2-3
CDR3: ASSPPVSLGEATDTQY

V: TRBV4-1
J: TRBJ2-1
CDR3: ASSQAPSGTPYNEQF

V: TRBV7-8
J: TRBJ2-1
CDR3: ASSRQEVVEF

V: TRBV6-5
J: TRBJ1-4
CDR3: ASSYVIRAERHEKLF

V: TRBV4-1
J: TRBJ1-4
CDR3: ASSQYSSTNEKLF

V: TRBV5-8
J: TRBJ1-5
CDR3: ASSPAGAWGHQPQH

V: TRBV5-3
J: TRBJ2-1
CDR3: ARSLGREDRMNEQF

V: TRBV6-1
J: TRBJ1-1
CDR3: ASSERADPNTEAF

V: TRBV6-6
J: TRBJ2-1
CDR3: ASSLESRSYNEQF

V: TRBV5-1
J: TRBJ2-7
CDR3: ASSLEETDFYEQY

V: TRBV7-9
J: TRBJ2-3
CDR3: ASSINEGGPTDTQY

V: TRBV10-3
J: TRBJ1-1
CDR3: AISALGAEAF

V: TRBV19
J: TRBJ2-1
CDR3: ASSTLLGNEQF

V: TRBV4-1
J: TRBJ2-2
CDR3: ASSQDLGQGYTGELF

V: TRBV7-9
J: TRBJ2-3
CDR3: ASSLSDRRGADTQY

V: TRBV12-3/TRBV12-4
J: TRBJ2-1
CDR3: ASSQRGNAGNEQF

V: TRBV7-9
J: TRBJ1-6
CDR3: ASSLGNRGNNSPLH